This T cell receptor (beta chain) was obtained from a study of T cell clones after liver transplantation. Study overall: Blood was drawn pre-transplant, before withdrawal, and after full or failed withdrawal.

The method was immunoSEQ multiplex PCR; TCRdb's version includes in-frame clones alone and lacks a portion of them. Among some 120,000 clones, about nine tenths were seen once, and the ten largest hold around 0.83%. The V end lost 0 bases, the J end lost 0 bases, and 7 bases lay between the germline ends. Germline CDR1 is SGHRS and CDR2 is YFSETQ. The CDR3 runs 15 residues. The chain links TRBV5-1 to TRBJ1-3, with unresolved D. This TCR was recovered from a human patient who received a liver transplant. Some of the T cells might come from the graft donor. The material was CD4+ T cells from blood, obtained 12 months after liver transplant. Here the CDR3 DNA reads TGCGCCAGCAGCTTGGACGTAGGCTCTGGAAACACCATATATTTT. Its translation: CASSLDVGSGNTIYF.